The TCR beta chain under discussion was sequenced for a study of T cell repertoires in cytomegalovirus infection. Study-wide context: Carrying CMV and the relevant HLA type showed in public TCR beta signatures. Notes on the study in general: The cumulative frequency of public TCR beta families distinguished individuals who carried CMV together with the relevant HLA.

TCRdb redid the calling of the reads with MiXCR, one entry per CDR3 protein. Among more than 140,000 distinct CDR3 sequences listed, 5.5% to 7% were seen once. Germline-derived CDR1 and CDR2 are KGHDR and SFDVKD. J gave up 1 base and V 5 bases, and 7 bases lay outside the gene matches. CDR3 length equals 16 residues. This clonotype came up many times. The antigen remains undetermined. V usage is TRBV24-1 and J usage is TRBJ2-1; 7 positions match TRBD2. This receptor was taken from a human donor in good health (CMV status not recorded). Some clones in this sample may be carry-over from other donors' samples. The sample comprised PBMCs. The CDR3 protein is CATSVTGGRSYNEQFF. CDR3 DNA sequence: TGTGCCACCAGTGTGACGGGGGGTCGGTCCTACAATGAGCAGTTCTTC.